This T cell receptor beta chain is drawn from a study of blood T cell repertoires in COVID-19. Study-level information: T cells, B-cell-depleted T cells, or PBMCs supplied cDNA or gDNA.

Here immunoSEQ multiplex PCR was the method, and the copy in TCRdb shows in-frame clones only, minus some. The sample has some 70,000 clones, approximately 79% seen once; the top ten hold 9.8%. Input material: peripheral blood. The TCR comes from a woman between 50 and 59 years old with acute or convalescent COVID-19.

CDR3 region: CASSPYGQGALNTEAFF. The DNA for the CDR3 is TGCGCCAGCAGCCCCTATGGACAGGGGGCGTTGAACACTGAAGCTTTCTTT. The chain uses TRBV5-1 and TRBJ1-1; TRBD1 matches at 11 bases. Trimming removed 4 bases from V and 0 bases from J; junction bases left unmatched: 8. This CDR3 region has 17 residues. Per germline, CDR1 SGHRS and CDR2 YFSETQ.